The sequence of this TCR beta chain was determined in a study of shared clonotypes between healthy human individuals. The data were produced by immunoSEQ multiplex PCR, yet TCRdb's version contains in-frame clones alone and is incomplete. The table includes 2 million or so clones, roughly 94% detected once. CD45RO negativity and positive selection for CCR7 defined naive CD8 cells, a population that excluded terminally differentiated effector memory CD45RA+ cells. CDR1 is MNHEY, CDR2 SVGAGI, per germline. This CDR3 is 13 amino acids long. V lost 9 bases, J lost 2 bases, and 14 bases lay in between. Sequenced material: naive CD8+ T cells sorted from blood. The clonotype was recovered from a young man in good health. The J gene is TRBJ2-7, the V gene TRBV6-5; unclear D gene. This CDR3 is CASQGQLAYEQYF. The CDR3 bases are TGTGCCAGTCAAGGGCAGTTAGCCTACGAGCAGTACTTC.